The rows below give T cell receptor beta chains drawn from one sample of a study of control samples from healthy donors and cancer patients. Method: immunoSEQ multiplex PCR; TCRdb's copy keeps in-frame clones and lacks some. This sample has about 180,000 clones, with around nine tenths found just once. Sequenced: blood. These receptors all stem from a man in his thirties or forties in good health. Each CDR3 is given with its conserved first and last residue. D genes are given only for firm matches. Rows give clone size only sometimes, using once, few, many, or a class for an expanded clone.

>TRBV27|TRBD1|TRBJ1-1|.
CASSSLTGTNTEAFF
TGTGCCAGCAGTTCCCTGACAGGGACGAACACTGAAGCTTTCTTT
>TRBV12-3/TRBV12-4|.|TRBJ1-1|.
CASSFKGSTEAFF
TGTGCCAGCAGTTTTAAGGGGTCCACTGAAGCTTTCTTT
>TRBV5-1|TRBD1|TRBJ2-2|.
CASSKGTENTGELFF
TGCGCCAGCAGCAAAGGGACAGAGAACACCGGGGAGCTGTTTTTT
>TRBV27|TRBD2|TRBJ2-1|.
CASSLVAGRSYNEQFF
TGTGCCAGCAGTCTCGTAGCGGGACGATCCTACAATGAGCAGTTCTTC
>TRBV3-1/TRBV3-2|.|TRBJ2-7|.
CASSLDGPYEQYF
TGTGCCAGCAGCCTGGACGGTCCCTACGAGCAGTACTTC
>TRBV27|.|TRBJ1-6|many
CASSPNVVSPLHF
TGTGCCAGCAGTCCGAACGTGGTTTCACCCCTCCACTTT
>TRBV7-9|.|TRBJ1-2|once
CASSLVTRTHYNEGYTF
TGTGCCAGCAGCTTAGTTACAAGGACACATTACAACGAAGGCTACACCTTC
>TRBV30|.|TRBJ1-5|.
CAWRPTGTLNQPQHF
TGTGCCTGGAGGCCTACCGGGACGCTCAATCAGCCCCAGCATTTT
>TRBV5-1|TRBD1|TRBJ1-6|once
CASSPGTGGNSPLHF
TGCGCCAGCAGCCCAGGGACAGGTGGGAATTCACCCCTCCACTTT
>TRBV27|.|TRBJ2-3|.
CASSFWGPDTQYF
TGTGCCAGCAGTTTTTGGGGCCCAGATACGCAGTATTTT
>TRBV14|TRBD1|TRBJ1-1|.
CASSLNWDRSRNTEAFF
TGTGCCAGCAGCCTCAATTGGGACAGGAGTCGGAACACTGAAGCTTTCTTT
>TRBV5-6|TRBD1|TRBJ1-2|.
CASSPTGDYGYTF
TGTGCCAGCAGCCCGACAGGGGACTATGGCTACACCTTC
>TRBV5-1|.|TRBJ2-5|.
CASSSRPGPQETQYF
TGCGCCAGCAGCTCCCGCCCCGGGCCTCAAGAGACCCAGTACTTC
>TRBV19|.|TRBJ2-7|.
CASSTSVYEQYF
TGTGCCAGTAGTACTAGCGTCTACGAGCAGTACTTC
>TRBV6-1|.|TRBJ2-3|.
CASSDSGDTQYF
TGTGCCAGCAGTGATTCGGGAGATACGCAGTATTTT
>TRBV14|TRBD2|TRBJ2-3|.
CASSQGSGKGTSWGPDTDTQYF
TGTGCCAGCAGCCAAGGATCGGGTAAAGGGACTAGCTGGGGCCCGGACACAGATACGCAGTATTTT
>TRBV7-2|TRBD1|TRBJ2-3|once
CASSLGTGRTDTQYF
TGTGCCAGCAGCTTAGGGACAGGGAGGACAGATACGCAGTATTTT
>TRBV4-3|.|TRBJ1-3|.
CASSQFKGFLTGNSGNTIYF
TGCGCCAGCAGCCAATTCAAAGGCTTTTTAACGGGGAACTCTGGAAACACCATATATTTT
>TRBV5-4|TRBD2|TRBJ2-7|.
CASSGTSYEQYF
TGTGCCAGCAGCGGGACTAGCTACGAGCAGTACTTC
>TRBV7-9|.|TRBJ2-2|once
CARKQGSPGELFF
TGTGCCAGGAAACAGGGTTCTCCCGGGGAGCTGTTTTTT
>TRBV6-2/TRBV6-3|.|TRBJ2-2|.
CASSFPTGELFF
TGTGCCAGCAGTTTTCCCACCGGGGAGCTGTTTTTT
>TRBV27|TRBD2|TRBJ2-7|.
CASSWTSGSYEQYF
TGTGCCAGCAGTTGGACTAGCGGATCCTACGAGCAGTACTTC
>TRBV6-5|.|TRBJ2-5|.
CASRGGTAQETQYF
TGTGCCAGCAGAGGGGGTACAGCCCAAGAGACCCAGTACTTC
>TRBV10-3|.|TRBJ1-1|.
CATSQDRNTEAFF
TGTGCCACCTCACAGGACAGGAACACTGAAGCTTTCTTT
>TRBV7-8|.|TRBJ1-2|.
CASSLYLTRDYGYTF
TGTGCCAGCAGCTTATATTTAACAAGAGACTATGGCTACACCTTC
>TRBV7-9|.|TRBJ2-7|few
CASSSLIAYEQYF
TGTGCCAGCAGCTCCCTAATTGCCTACGAGCAGTACTTC
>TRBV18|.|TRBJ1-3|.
CASSPQGISGNTIYF
TGTGCCAGCTCACCACAGGGTATCTCTGGAAACACCATATATTTT
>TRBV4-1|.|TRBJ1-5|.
CASSAAWEEYDQHF
TGCGCCAGCAGCGCGGCGTGGGAGGAGTACGACCAGCATTTT
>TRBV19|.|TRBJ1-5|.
CASSTAGPQHF
TGTGCCAGTAGTACGGCAGGGCCCCAGCATTTT
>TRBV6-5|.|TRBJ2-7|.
CASSYSRRGVSDEQYF
TGTGCCAGCAGTTACTCGAGACGGGGTGTCTCGGACGAGCAGTACTTC